One and the same sample provided the 29 T cell receptor beta chains below, sequenced in a study of cytomegalovirus exposure and HLA in healthy donors. PCR involved 60 Vbeta and 13 Jbeta primers. Profiled with immunoSEQ multiplex PCR; TCRdb holds only in-frame clones, not every one. The sample carries around 210,000 clones, roughly 78% recorded once. Material: PBMCs. These TCRs come from a boy aged 5-17 years in good health and CMV-seronegative.

This rearrangement joins TRBV15 to TRBJ2-5; perhaps TRBD1 as D (6 bases). The CDR3 is made up of 14 amino acids. Between the trimmed V and J ends, which lost 4 bases and 2 bases, there was a span of 11 bases. Germline CDR1 is LNHNV and CDR2 is YYDKDF (reference sequence). This chain's CDR3 is CATSIDRRQETQYF. In nucleotides, the CDR3 is TGTGCCACCAGCATAGACAGGCGACAAGAGACCCAGTACTTC.

This chain links TRBV29-1 with TRBJ1-1; D gene unclear. The CDR3 loop spans 10 amino acids. Trimming cost V 4 bases and J 10 bases, with 10 bases left between them. Germline lookup yields CDR1 SQVTM and CDR2 ANQGSEA. The CDR3, as DNA: TGCAGCGTTGTTGCAATGAGAGCTTTCTTT. It translates to CSVVAMRAFF.

This clone was seen only a few times. V gene TRBV9 combines with J gene TRBJ1-1; tentatively, D is TRBD1 (5 bases). CDR1 is SGDLS, CDR2 YYNGEE, per germline. The CDR3 is 14 amino acids. With 3 bases removed from V and 0 bases from J, the gap between germline ends came to 9 bases. CDR3 sequence reads: CASSAGHLNTEAFF. CDR3 nucleotide sequence: TGTGCCAGCAGCGCCGGACATCTGAACACTGAAGCTTTCTTT. Complete variable domain (other parts from reference TRBV9 and TRBJ1-1): DSGVTQTPKHLITATGQRVTLRCSPRSGDLSVYWYQQSLDQGLQFLIQYYNGEERAKGNILERFSAQQFPDLHSELNLSSLELGDSALYFCASSAGHLNTEAFFGQGTRLTVV.

Here the CDR3 DNA reads TGTGCCAGCAGCAAGAATAGGGGGAACGAGCAGTACTTC. Translated, it gives CASSKNRGNEQYF. The V gene is TRBV7-2, the J gene TRBJ2-7; TRBD1 might be the D (6 bases). Germline lookup yields CDR1 SGHTA and CDR2 FQGNSA. CDR3 size: 13 residues. V shed 5 bases and J shed 5 bases, with 13 bases lying between them.

The CDR3 region has the DNA TGTGCCAGCAGTGAACTAGCGGGAGGGGGCACAGATACGCAGTATTTT. This translates into CASSELAGGGTDTQYF. The chain recombines TRBV6-4 with TRBJ2-3; 13 nucleotides match TRBD2. Per the germline V gene, CDR1 is MRHNA and CDR2 is SNTAGT. This CDR3 contains 16 residues. V shed 3 bases and J 1 base; nucleotides not matched to a gene: 1.

The V call is TRBV30, the J call TRBJ2-7; D remains ambiguous. Between the trimmed V and J ends, which lost 5 bases and 3 bases, there was a span of 8 bases. CDR1 is GTSNPN, CDR2 SVGIG, per germline (reference sequence). The CDR3 totals 11 residues. CDR3 region: CAWGLGYEQYF. The DNA of the CDR3 is TGTGCCTGGGGGCTTGGCTACGAGCAGTACTTC.

The chain employs TRBV5-5 and TRBJ1-2; the match to TRBD1 covers 8 bases. CDR1 is SGHKS and CDR2 is YYEKEE in the germline V gene (reference sequence). The CDR3 loop spans 13 amino acids. V was clipped by 5 bases and J by 4 bases; unmatched bases: 4. CDR3 sequence: CASRTGTGYGYTF. The CDR3 nucleotides read TGTGCCAGCAGGACCGGGACAGGCTATGGCTACACCTTC.

This clone was seen only a few times. The chain joins TRBV27 to TRBJ1-2; TRBD1 matches at 12 bases. The V gene end was trimmed by 5 bases and the J gene end by 5 bases; junction bases not matched to a gene: 12. The CDR3 length is 17 residues. Germline lookup yields CDR1 MNHEY and CDR2 SMNVEV (reference sequence). As DNA, the CDR3 is TGTGCCAGCAGTCCCGGGACAGGGGGCCTCTTTTGGTATGGCTACACCTTC. Translation: CASSPGTGGLFWYGYTF.

This clone has a single count. The V and J genes are TRBV27 and TRBJ2-3, with D possibly matching TRBD2 (6 bases). Germline assignment: CDR1 MNHEY and CDR2 SMNVEV (reference sequence). This CDR3 region has 16 residues. Trimming removed 1 base from V and 1 base from J, with 12 bases in between. CDR3 loop: CASSLFSGGGTDTQYF. The CDR3 DNA follows: TGTGCCAGCAGTTTATTCTCCGGGGGAGGCACAGATACGCAGTATTTT.

The rearrangement uses TRBV4-1 and TRBJ1-1; no firm D call. V lost 2 bases and J lost 8, with 12 bases in between. The CDR3 is 13 residues long. CDR1 MGHRA and CDR2 YSYEKL come from the germline V gene. The CDR3 sequence: CASSQFGSFEAFF. Here the CDR3 DNA reads TGCGCCAGCAGCCAATTCGGGAGCTTCGAAGCTTTCTTT.

CDR3 region: CASSVGGDGNQPQHF. In nucleotides, the CDR3 is TGTGCCAGCAGCGTAGGGGGGGATGGTAATCAGCCCCAGCATTTT. The rearrangement joins TRBV9 to TRBJ1-5; D perhaps matches TRBD1 (5 bases). The germline gives CDR1 SGDLS, CDR2 YYNGEE. This CDR3 spans 15 amino acids. Trimming pared 0 bases from V and 4 bases from J, leaving 11 bases between.

V gene TRBV5-1 combines with J gene TRBJ1-2; 9 bases map to TRBD1. Germline CDR1 reads SGHRS; CDR2 reads YFSETQ. The CDR3 has 17 residues. V was clipped by 0 bases and J by 5 bases; unmatched bases: 11. The CDR3 loop reads CASSLVGTGIPLYGYTF. The CDR3 DNA sequence: TGCGCCAGCAGCTTGGTCGGGACAGGGATTCCCCTATATGGCTACACCTTC.

This chain uses TRBV5-8 with TRBJ1-1; D call uncertain. This CDR3 has 15 amino acids. Germline V gene data show CDR1 as SGHTS and CDR2 as YDEGEE. Deletions cut 6 bases from V and 5 bases from J, with 20 bases between. The CDR3 nucleotides read TGTGCCAGCACGGCGGGCTTCCTCGTTGGGACTGAAGCTTTCTTT. Its translation: CASTAGFLVGTEAFF.

The chain couples TRBV2 to TRBJ2-2, with 8 bases aligning to TRBD2. The CDR3 is made up of 13 amino acids. Trimming at V came to 6 bases and at J to 4 bases, leaving 1 base not matched to a gene. CDR1 is SNHLY, CDR2 FYNNEI, per germline. The CDR3 loop is CASRGTSTGELFF. In DNA, the CDR3 is TGTGCCAGCAGGGGGACTAGCACCGGGGAGCTGTTTTTT. Looking up the rest from reference TRBV2 and TRBJ2-2 gives the full variable domain: EPEVTQTPSHQVTQMGQEVILRCVPISNHLYFYWYRQILGQKVEFLVSFYNNEISEKSEIFDDQFSVERPDGSNFTLKIRSTKLEDSAMYFCASRGTSTGELFFGEGSRLTVL.

V is TRBV6-5 and J is TRBJ1-2; D is ambiguous. Looked up from germline, CDR1 is MNHEY and CDR2 is SVGAGI. CDR3 size: 14 residues. V gave up 6 bases and J gave up 2 bases, with 13 bases separating them. CDR3 sequence: CASRGRTRNYGYTF. In DNA form, the CDR3 reads TGTGCCAGCAGGGGCCGTACAAGGAACTATGGCTACACCTTC.

This chain links TRBV27 with TRBJ1-3, with 8 positions matching TRBD1. V shed 5 bases, J shed 0 bases, and the junction held 12 bases outside the gene matches. This CDR3 region has 18 residues. Germline CDR1 MNHEY, CDR2 SMNVEV (reference sequence). The CDR3 nucleotides read TGTGCCAGCAGTACCGGACCCCGTGGGACAGGCTCTGGAAACACCATATATTTT. Its translation: CASSTGPRGTGSGNTIYF.

This chain connects TRBV18 to TRBJ1-1; no reliable D call. V was trimmed by 2 bases and J by 10 bases, leaving 14 bases between them. This CDR3 has 13 amino acids. CDR1 and CDR2 from the germline V gene are KGHSH and LQKENI. CDR3 sequence (DNA): TGTGCCAGCTCACCAGATGGCCGGCGGCGAGCTTTCTTT. Protein: CASSPDGRRRAFF. Full variable domain (missing parts from reference TRBV18 and TRBJ1-1): NAGVMQNPRHLVRRRGQEARLRCSPMKGHSHVYWYRQLPEEGLKFMVYLQKENIIDESGMPKERFSAEFPKEGPSILRIQQVVRGDSAAYFCASSPDGRRRAFFGQGTRLTVV.

This chain joins TRBV11-2 and TRBJ2-1; 9 positions match TRBD1. J was trimmed by 6 bases and V by 6 bases; bases with no gene match: 9. The length of the CDR3 is 15 residues. Germline CDR1 reads SGHAT; CDR2 reads FQNNGV. The CDR3 is CASRRTGGLINEQFF. The CDR3 nucleotides are TGTGCCAGCAGGCGTACAGGGGGCCTTATCAATGAGCAGTTCTTC. Filled out from reference TRBV11-2 and TRBJ2-1, the complete variable domain reads EAGVAQSPRYKIIEKRQSVAFWCNPISGHATLYWYQQILGQGPKLLIQFQNNGVVDDSQLPKDRFSAERLKGVDSTLKIQPAKLEDSAVYLCASRRTGGLINEQFFGPGTRLTVL.

This chain connects TRBV7-9 to TRBJ1-1; no definite D call. CDR1 and CDR2 (germline): SEHNR, FQNEAQ (reference sequence). V was cut by 1 base and J by 0 bases, with 6 bases left in between. The CDR3 contains 14 residues. The CDR3: CASSLVLMNTEAFF. CDR3 DNA sequence: TGTGCCAGCAGCTTAGTACTTATGAACACTGAAGCTTTCTTT. The complete variable domain, with remaining parts taken from reference TRBV7-9 and TRBJ1-1, reads DTGVSQNPRHKITKRGQNVTFRCDPISEHNRLYWYRQTLGQGPEFLTYFQNEAQLEKSRLLSDRFSAERPKGSFSTLEIQRTEQGDSAMYLCASSLVLMNTEAFFGQGTRLTVV.

The rearrangement joins TRBV19 to TRBJ1-2; D not resolved. The CDR3 length is 11 residues. Germline loops: CDR1 LNHDA, CDR2 SQIVND (reference sequence). V dropped 3 bases and J dropped 7 bases, with 6 bases sitting between them. CDR3: CASSIGAGYTF. The CDR3, as DNA: TGTGCCAGTAGTATTGGAGCTGGCTACACCTTC.

This clone was recorded a few times. The V and J genes are TRBV11-2 and TRBJ1-1; D uncertain. The V end lost 4 bases, the J end lost 0 bases, and 9 bases lay between the germline ends. This CDR3 has 14 amino acids. Per the germline V gene, CDR1 is SGHAT and CDR2 is FQNNGV. The CDR3 sequence is CASSSGWMNTEAFF. The CDR3 DNA is TGTGCCAGCAGCTCGGGATGGATGAACACTGAAGCTTTCTTT.

This clone showed up just once. The chain links TRBV19 to TRBJ1-1; TRBD1 aligns across 10 bases. Per the germline V gene, CDR1 is LNHDA and CDR2 is SQIVND (reference sequence). V lost 8 bases and J lost 3; bases outside the gene matches: 6. The CDR3 has 14 amino acids. CDR3 protein: CASRQGAPDTEAFF. The DNA for the CDR3 is TGTGCCAGTCGACAGGGGGCGCCGGACACTGAAGCTTTCTTT.

Concerning this clone itself: The junction differs from germline at one of its ends, possibly a read error. The rearrangement joins TRBV30 to TRBJ1-1; D gene uncertain. CDR3 length: 13 amino acids. Germline V gene sequence: CDR1 GTSNPN, CDR2 SVGIG (reference sequence). CDR3 residues: CAWRASGNTEAFF. Written as DNA, the CDR3 is TGTGCCTGGAGGGCCTCCGGGAACACTGAAGCCTTCTTT. The complete variable domain, with remaining parts taken from reference TRBV30 and TRBJ1-1, reads SQTIHQWPATLVQPVGSPLSLECTVEGTSNPNLYWYRQAAGRGLQLLFYSVGIGQISSEVPQNLSASRPQDRQFILSSKKLLLSDSGFYLCAWRASGNTEAFFGQGTRLTVV.

This rearrangement joins TRBV9 to TRBJ2-1; 10 bases match TRBD2. CDR3 length equals 16 residues. Germline-derived CDR1 and CDR2 are SGDLS and YYNGEE. The V segment lost 4 bases and the J segment 5 bases; nucleotides outside the gene matches: 9. This CDR3 is CASSTYSGGRNNEQFF. The CDR3 DNA follows: TGTGCCAGCAGCACCTATAGCGGGGGGCGGAACAATGAGCAGTTCTTC.

The gene calls are TRBV11-3 and TRBJ1-2; 9 bases are shared with TRBD1. The CDR3 has 16 residues. The J segment lost 8 bases and the V segment lost 5 bases, leaving 15 bases of the junction unmatched. CDR1 is SGHNT, CDR2 YENEEA, per germline. The CDR3 region is CASSPSPGTGLEGYTF. CDR3 DNA: TGTGCCAGCAGCCCAAGCCCCGGGACAGGGTTGGAAGGCTACACCTTC.

This chain uses TRBV5-1 with TRBJ2-2; D unresolved. The CDR3 loop spans 14 amino acids. CDR1 SGHRS and CDR2 YFSETQ come from the germline V gene. Deletions cut 0 bases from V and 3 bases from J, with 6 bases between. CDR3 protein: CASSLGPDTGELFF. The CDR3 DNA reads TGCGCCAGCAGCTTGGGCCCGGACACCGGGGAGCTGTTTTTT.

The chain carries TRBV7-9 and TRBJ1-1; 8 bases align to TRBD1. This CDR3 is built from 14 residues. Per the germline V gene, CDR1 is SEHNR and CDR2 is FQNEAQ (reference sequence). Losses at the gene ends were 2 bases for V and 4 bases for J; bases not matched to a gene: 3. CDR3 residues: CASSLNTGGTEAFF. The CDR3 region has the DNA TGTGCCAGCAGCTTAAACACAGGGGGCACTGAAGCTTTCTTT.

This clone has just one count. The chain joins TRBV11-2 to TRBJ2-7, with D perhaps matching TRBD1 (5 bases). The CDR3 sequence is 14 residues long. Deletions cut 0 bases from V and 2 bases from J, with 8 bases between. Looked up from germline, CDR1 is SGHAT and CDR2 is FQNNGV. DNA of the CDR3: TGTGCCAGCAGCTTAGAGCCAGGGACCTACGAGCAGTACTTC. Protein product: CASSLEPGTYEQYF.

The CDR3 sequence is CATSRDPQGQYGYTF. DNA of the CDR3: TGTGCCACCAGCAGAGACCCCCAAGGACAGTATGGCTACACCTTC. The chain links TRBV15 to TRBJ1-2, with a possible D match to TRBD1 (6 bases). V was pared by 0 bases and J by 5 bases, with 13 bases between. The CDR3 loop spans 15 amino acids. Germline CDR1 is LNHNV and CDR2 is YYDKDF (reference sequence).